The T cell receptor (beta chain) under discussion was sequenced for a study of blood T cells in healthy people across ages. V gave up 8 bases and J gave up 7 bases, with 16 bases separating them. The CDR3 extends over 13 amino acids. From germline, CDR1 is MNHNY and CDR2 SVGAGI (reference sequence). Using a J-beta primer mix together with a sample-barcoded 5' primer, a second PCR was run for 7 to 11 cycles. TCRdb used MiXCR to reprocess the 5' RACE reads, holding one entry per CDR3 protein. This sample yields fewer than 2,000,000 distinct CDR3 sequences, of which 30% to 40% are seen a single time; around 23% belongs to the top ten. Aged about 6 to 95, donors were systemically healthy Caucasians from Russia.

What was sequenced was blood. The chain has TRBV6-6 and TRBJ2-3; D gene uncertain. This TCR derives from a human donor in good health. The CDR3 nucleotides are TGTGCCAGCCAAGAAAGGGCCAGATATACGCAGTATTTT. It encodes CASQERARYTQYF.